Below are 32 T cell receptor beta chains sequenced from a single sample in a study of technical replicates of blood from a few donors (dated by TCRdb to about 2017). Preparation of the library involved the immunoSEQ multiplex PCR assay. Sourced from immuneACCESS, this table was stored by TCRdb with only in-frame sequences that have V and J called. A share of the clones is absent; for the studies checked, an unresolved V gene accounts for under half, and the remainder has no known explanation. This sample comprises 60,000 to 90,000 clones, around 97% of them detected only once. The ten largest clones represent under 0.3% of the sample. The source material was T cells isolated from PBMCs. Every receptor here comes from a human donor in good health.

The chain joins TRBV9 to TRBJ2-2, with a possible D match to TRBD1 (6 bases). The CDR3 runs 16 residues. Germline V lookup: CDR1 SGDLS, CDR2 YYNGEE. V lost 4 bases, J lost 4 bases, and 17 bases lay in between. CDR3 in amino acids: CASSPSGDPTTGELFF. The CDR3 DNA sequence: TGTGCCAGCAGCCCGTCAGGGGACCCAACCACCGGGGAGCTGTTTTTT.

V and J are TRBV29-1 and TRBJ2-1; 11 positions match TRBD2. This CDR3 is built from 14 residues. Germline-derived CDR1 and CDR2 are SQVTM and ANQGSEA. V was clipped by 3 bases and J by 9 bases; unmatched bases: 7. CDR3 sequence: CSVDRLAGIVEQFF. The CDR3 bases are TGCAGCGTTGATAGACTAGCGGGAATAGTTGAGCAGTTCTTC.

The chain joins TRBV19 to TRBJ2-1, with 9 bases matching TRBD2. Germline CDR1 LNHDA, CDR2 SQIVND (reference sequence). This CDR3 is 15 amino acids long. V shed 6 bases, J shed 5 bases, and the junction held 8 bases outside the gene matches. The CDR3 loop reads CASRGLLAGNNEQFF. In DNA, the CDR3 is TGTGCCAGTAGGGGGCTCCTAGCGGGAAACAATGAGCAGTTCTTC.

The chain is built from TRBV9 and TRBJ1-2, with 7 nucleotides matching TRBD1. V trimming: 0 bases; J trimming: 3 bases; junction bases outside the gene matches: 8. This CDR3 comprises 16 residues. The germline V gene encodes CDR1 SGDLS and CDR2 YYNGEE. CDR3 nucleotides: TGTGCCAGCAGCGTAGGAGGGGACAGTCCCCACTATGGCTACACCTTC. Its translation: CASSVGGDSPHYGYTF.

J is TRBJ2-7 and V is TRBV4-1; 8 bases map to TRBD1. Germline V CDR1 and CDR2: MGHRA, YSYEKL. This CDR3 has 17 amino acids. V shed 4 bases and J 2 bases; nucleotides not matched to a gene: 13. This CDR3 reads CASSLPPGGESPYEQYF. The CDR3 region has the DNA TGCGCCAGCAGCCTTCCACCAGGGGGCGAATCCCCCTACGAGCAGTACTTC.

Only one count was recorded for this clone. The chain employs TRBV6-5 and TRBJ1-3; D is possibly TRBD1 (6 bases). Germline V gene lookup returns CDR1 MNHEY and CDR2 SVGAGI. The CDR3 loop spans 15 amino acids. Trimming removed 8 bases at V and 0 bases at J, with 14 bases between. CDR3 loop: CASGYETGSGNTIYF. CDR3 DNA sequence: TGTGCCAGCGGATATGAGACAGGCTCTGGAAACACCATATATTTT.

The CDR3 DNA reads TGTGCCAGCAGTTTTGGCCGGGAGCTGTTTTTT. Translating gives CASSFGRELFF. The V call is TRBV6-6, the J call TRBJ2-2; D remains ambiguous. Trimming left V 4 bases short and J 9 bases short, with 6 bases between. Germline V gene lookup returns CDR1 MNHNY and CDR2 SVGAGI (reference sequence). The CDR3 totals 11 residues.

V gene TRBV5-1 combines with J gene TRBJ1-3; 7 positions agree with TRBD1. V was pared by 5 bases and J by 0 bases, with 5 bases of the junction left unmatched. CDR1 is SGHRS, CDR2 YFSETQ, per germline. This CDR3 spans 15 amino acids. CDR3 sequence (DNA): TGCGCCAGCAGTAGTACAGGGGCCTCTGGAAACACCATATATTTT. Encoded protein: CASSSTGASGNTIYF.

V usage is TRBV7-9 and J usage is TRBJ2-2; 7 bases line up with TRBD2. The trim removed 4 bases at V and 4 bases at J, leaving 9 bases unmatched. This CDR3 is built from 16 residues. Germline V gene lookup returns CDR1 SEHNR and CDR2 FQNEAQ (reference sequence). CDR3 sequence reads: CASSSRLAAVTGELFF. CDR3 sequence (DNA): TGTGCCAGCAGCTCGAGGCTAGCGGCTGTCACCGGGGAGCTGTTTTTT.

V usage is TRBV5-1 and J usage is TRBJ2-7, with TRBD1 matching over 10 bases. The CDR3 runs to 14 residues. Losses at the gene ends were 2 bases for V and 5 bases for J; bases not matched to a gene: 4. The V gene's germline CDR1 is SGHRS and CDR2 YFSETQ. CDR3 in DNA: TGCGCCAGCAGCTTCGGGACAGGGGATAACGAGCAGTACTTC. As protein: CASSFGTGDNEQYF.

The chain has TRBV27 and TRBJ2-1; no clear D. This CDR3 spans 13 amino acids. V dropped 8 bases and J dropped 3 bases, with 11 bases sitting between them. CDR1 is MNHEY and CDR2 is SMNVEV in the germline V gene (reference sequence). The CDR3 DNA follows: TGTGCCAGCCGTGGGCAGAACTACAATGAGCAGTTCTTC. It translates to CASRGQNYNEQFF.

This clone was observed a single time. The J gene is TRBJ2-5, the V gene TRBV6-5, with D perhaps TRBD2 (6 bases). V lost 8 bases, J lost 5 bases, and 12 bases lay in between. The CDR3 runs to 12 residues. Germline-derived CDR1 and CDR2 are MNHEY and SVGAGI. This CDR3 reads CASGRTAETQYF. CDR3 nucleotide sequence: TGTGCCAGCGGGAGGACGGCGGAGACCCAGTACTTC.

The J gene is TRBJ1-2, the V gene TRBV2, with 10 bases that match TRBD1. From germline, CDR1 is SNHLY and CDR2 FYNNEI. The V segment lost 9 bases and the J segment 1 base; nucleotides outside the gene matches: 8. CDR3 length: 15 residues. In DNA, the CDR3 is TGTGCCAGAGTTTTTTGGGACAGGGGTAACTATGGCTACACCTTC. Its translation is CARVFWDRGNYGYTF.

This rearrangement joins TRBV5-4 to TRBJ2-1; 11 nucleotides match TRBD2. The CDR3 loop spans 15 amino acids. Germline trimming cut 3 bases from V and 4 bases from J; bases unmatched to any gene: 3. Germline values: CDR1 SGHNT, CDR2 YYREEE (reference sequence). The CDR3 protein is CASSSLAGAYNEQFF. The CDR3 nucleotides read TGTGCCAGCAGCTCACTAGCGGGAGCGTACAATGAGCAGTTCTTC.

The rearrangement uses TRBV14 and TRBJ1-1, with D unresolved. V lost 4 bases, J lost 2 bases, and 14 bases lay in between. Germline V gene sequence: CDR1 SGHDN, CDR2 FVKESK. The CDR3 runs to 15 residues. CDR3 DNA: TGTGCCAGCAGCCTACCCCGGGAGCTAAACACTGAAGCTTTCTTT. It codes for CASSLPRELNTEAFF.

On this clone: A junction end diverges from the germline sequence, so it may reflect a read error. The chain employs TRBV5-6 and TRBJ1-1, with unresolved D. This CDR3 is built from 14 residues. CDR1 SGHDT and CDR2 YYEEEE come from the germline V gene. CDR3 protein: CASNLPGVNTEAFF. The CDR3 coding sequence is TGTGCCAGCAACTTGCCCGGGGTGAACACTGAAGCTTTCTTT.

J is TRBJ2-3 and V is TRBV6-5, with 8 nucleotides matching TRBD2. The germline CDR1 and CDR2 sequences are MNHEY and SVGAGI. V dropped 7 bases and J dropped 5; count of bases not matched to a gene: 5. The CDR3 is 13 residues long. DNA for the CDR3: TGTGCCAGCACCCCGGGGGGGAGAGATACGCAGTATTTT. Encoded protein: CASTPGGRDTQYF.

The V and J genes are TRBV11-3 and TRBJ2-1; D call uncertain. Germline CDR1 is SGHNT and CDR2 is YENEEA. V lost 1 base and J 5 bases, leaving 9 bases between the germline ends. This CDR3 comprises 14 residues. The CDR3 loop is CASSLGLSNNEQFF. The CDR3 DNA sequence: TGTGCCAGCAGCTTAGGACTCTCGAACAATGAGCAGTTCTTC.

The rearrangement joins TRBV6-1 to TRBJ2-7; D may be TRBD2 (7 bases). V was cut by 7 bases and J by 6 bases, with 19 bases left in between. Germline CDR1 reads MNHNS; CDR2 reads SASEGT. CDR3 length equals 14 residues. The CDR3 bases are TGTGCCAGCACCAGGACTAGGGGGGGAGTCGAGCAGTACTTC. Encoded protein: CASTRTRGGVEQYF.

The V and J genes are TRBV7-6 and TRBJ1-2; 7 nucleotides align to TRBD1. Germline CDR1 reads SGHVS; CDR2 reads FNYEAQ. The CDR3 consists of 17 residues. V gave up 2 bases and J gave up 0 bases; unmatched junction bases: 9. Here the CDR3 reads CASSLMGQTKANYGYTF. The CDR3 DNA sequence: TGTGCCAGCAGCTTAATGGGACAGACAAAAGCTAACTATGGCTACACCTTC.

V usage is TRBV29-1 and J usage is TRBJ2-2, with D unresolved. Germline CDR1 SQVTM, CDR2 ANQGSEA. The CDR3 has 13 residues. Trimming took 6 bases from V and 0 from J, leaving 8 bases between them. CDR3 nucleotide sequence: TGCAGCGTATCGCAGGCGAACACCGGGGAGCTGTTTTTT. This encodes CSVSQANTGELFF.

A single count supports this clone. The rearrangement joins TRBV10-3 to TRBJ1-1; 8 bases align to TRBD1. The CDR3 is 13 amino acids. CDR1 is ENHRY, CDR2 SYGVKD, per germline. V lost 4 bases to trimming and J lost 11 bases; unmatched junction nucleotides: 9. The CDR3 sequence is CAISGLTGAWAFF. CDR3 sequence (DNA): TGTGCCATCAGTGGACTGACAGGGGCCTGGGCTTTCTTT.

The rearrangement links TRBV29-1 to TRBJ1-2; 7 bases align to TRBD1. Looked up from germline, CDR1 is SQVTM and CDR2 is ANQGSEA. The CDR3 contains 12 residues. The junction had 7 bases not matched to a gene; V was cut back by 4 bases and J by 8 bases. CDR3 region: CSVAEGADGYTF. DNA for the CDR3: TGCAGCGTTGCCGAGGGGGCGGACGGCTACACCTTC.

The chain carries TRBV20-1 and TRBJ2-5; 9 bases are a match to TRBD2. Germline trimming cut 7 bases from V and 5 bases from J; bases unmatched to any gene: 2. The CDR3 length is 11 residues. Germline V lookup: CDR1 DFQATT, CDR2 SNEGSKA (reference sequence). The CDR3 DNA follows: TGCAGTGTAGCGGGAGTGGAGACCCAGTACTTC. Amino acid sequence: CSVAGVETQYF.

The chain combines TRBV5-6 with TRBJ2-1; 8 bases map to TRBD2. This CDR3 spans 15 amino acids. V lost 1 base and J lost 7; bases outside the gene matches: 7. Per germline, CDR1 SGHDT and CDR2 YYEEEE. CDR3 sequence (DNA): TGTGCCAGCAGCTTGATAACGGGAGGGGGGAATGAGCAGTTCTTC. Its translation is CASSLITGGGNEQFF.

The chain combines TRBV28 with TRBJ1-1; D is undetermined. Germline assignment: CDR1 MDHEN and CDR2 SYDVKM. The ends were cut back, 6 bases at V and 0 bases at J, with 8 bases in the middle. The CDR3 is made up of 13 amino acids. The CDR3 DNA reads TGTGCCAGCAGGATAGTTATGAACACTGAAGCTTTCTTT. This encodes CASRIVMNTEAFF.

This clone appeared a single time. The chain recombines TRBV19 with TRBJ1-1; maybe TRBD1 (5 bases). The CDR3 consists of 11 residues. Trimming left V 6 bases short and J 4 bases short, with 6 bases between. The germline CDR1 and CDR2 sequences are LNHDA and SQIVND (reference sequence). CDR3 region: CASRGPTEAFF. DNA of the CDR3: TGTGCCAGTAGGGGGCCCACTGAAGCTTTCTTT.

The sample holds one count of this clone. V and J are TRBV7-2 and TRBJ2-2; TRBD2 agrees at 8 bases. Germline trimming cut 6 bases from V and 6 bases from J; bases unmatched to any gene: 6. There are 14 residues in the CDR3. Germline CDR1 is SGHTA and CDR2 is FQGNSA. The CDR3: CASRTGLGSGELFF. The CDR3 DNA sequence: TGTGCCAGCAGGACGGGACTAGGGTCCGGGGAGCTGTTTTTT.

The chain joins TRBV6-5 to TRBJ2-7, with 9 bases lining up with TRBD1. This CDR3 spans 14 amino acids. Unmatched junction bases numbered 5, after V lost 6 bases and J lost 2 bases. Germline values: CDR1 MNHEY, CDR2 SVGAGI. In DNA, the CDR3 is TGTGCCAGCAGCGCCGGGGACAGGGCCTACGAGCAGTACTTC. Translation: CASSAGDRAYEQYF.

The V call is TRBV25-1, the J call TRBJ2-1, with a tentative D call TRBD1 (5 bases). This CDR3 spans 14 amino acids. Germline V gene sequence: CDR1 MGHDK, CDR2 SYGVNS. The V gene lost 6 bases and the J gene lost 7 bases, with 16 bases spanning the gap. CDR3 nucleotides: TGTGCCAGCAGATCAAATTCAGGGTTGAATGAGCAGTTCTTC. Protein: CASRSNSGLNEQFF.

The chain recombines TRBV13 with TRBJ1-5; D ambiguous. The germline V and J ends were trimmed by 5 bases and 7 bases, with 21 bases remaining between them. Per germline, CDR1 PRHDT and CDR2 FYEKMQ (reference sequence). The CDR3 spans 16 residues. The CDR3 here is CASSLNTGNTGQPQHF. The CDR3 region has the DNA TGTGCCAGCAGCCTCAATACCGGGAACACGGGGCAGCCCCAGCATTTT.

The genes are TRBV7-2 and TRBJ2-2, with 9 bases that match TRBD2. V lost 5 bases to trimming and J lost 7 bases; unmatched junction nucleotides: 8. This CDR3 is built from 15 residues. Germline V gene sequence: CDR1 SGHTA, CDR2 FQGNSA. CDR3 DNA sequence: TGTGCCAGCAGCCGTAGCGGGAGTAGCGGCGGGGAGCTGTTTTTT. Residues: CASSRSGSSGGELFF. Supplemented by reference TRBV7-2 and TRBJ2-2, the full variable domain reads GAGVSQSPSNKVTEKGKDVELRCDPISGHTALYWYRQSLGQGLEFLIYFQGNSAPDKSGLPSDRFSAERTGGSVSTLTIQRTQQEDSAVYLCASSRSGSSGGELFFGEGSRLTVL.